These T cell receptor beta chains were read from a single sample in a study of TIL therapy for anti-PD-1-resistant metastatic lung cancer. Only in-frame clones appear in the TCRdb table, and some are missing; sequencing was by immunoSEQ multiplex PCR. This table has approximately 97,000 clones, around three fifths appearing once. This specimen was tumor tissue, taken at baseline. These receptors were collected from a person aged 25-80 years with non-small cell lung cancer. The CDR3 runs from the conserved cysteine through the conserved F or W. Fields, in order: V gene, CDR3 protein.

>TRBV12-3/TRBV12-4
CASSLTAIYEQYF
>TRBV5-1
CASSLGAGPGETQYF
>TRBV5-6
CASSSGGGYTEAFF
>TRBV7-2
CASSPGLARFQETQYF
>TRBV6-5
CASSYSKKGADYGYTF
>TRBV4-2
CASSRERSAASGGAKTQYF
>TRBV15
CATSRDREHPSTGELFF
>TRBV5-6
CASSMRTANEQFF
>TRBV6-2/TRBV6-3
CASSRLEDEQFF
>TRBV27
CASSRGEQAFF
>TRBV4-2
CASRSTSGRAGGGETQYF
>TRBV12-3/TRBV12-4
CASRGLNQPQHF
>TRBV27
CASTGVGTGQDTQYF
>TRBV6-5
CASSYQLTSMNTEAFF
>TRBV2
CASAEGNSKAGELFF
>TRBV7-2
CASSLGLLDGYTF
>TRBV2
CASSEGTGLNTEAFF
>TRBV7-6
CASSLAPGGDQPQHF
>TRBV30
CAWSGTNTGELFF
>TRBV2
CASSELGRGWRETQYF
>TRBV30
CAWEYPRNSPLHF
>TRBV6-5
CASSYSRNEQFF